The 18 T cell receptor beta chains reported below all come from one sample, sequenced in a study of T cells in Graves' hyperthyroidism and ophthalmopathy (dated 2019 in TCRdb). The method behind the library was multiplex PCR. Instrument on record: Illumina HiSeq 2000. TCR beta CDR3 regions were amplified from RNA transcripts. For the first round of RT-PCR on the TCR CDR3, the HTBI primer set was used together with the Qiagen OneStep RT-PCR kit. TCRdb reran the public reads through fastp at Q25 and MiXCR, keeping productive beta chains. Under each unique CDR3 protein, matching rows form one entry showing the most common genes and DNA. The sample table records hundreds of thousands of distinct CDR3 sequences; about a sixth of these occur just once. The ten top clones hold around 3.3% of the sample. The specimen sequenced was blood. The receptors come from a woman between 35 and 50 years old with Graves' ophthalmopathy.

This clonotype was seen a handful of times. This sequence joins TRBV10-1 and TRBJ2-7; 7 positions agree with TRBD1. Germline CDR1 WNHNN, CDR2 SYGVQD (reference sequence). With 2 bases clipped from V and 5 bases from J, the junction kept 12 bases outside the gene matches. This CDR3 region has 16 residues. CDR3 loop: CASSESVGQSADEQYF. CDR3 sequence (DNA): TGCGCCAGCAGTGAGAGTGTGGGACAGAGTGCCGACGAGCAGTACTTC.

This clonotype was seen only a few times. The V call is TRBV29-1, the J call TRBJ2-7; unclear D gene. CDR3 length: 12 residues. V lost 4 bases, J lost 2 bases, and 9 bases lay in between. Germline CDR1 SQVTM, CDR2 ANQGSEA. CDR3 protein: CSVGSRAYEQYF. The CDR3, as DNA: TGCAGCGTTGGAAGTCGGGCCTACGAGCAGTACTTC.

The chain is built from TRBV19 and TRBJ1-1; D not certain. There are 13 residues in the CDR3. Germline assignment: CDR1 LNHDA and CDR2 SQIVND (reference sequence). V was trimmed by 3 bases and J by 8 bases, leaving 13 bases between them. The CDR3 region is CASSMSSKAEAFF. The CDR3 DNA follows: TGTGCCAGTAGTATGAGTTCGAAGGCCGAAGCTTTCTTT.

This clonotype was counted between two and nine times. The chain combines TRBV28 with TRBJ2-2, with D perhaps matching TRBD2 (6 bases). Per germline, CDR1 MDHEN and CDR2 SYDVKM. V lost 6 bases and J 1 base, leaving 15 bases between the germline ends. This CDR3 region has 16 residues. This CDR3 is CASRPGSGRNTGELFF. The CDR3 DNA reads TGTGCCAGCAGACCCGGCAGCGGGCGGAACACCGGGGAGCTGTTTTTT.

V is TRBV4-1 and J is TRBJ2-5; D not certain. The V end was cut by 0 bases, the J end by 7 bases, with 12 bases between. The CDR3 consists of 14 residues. Germline loops: CDR1 MGHRA, CDR2 YSYEKL. The CDR3, as DNA: TGCGCCAGCAGCCAAGATCAGGTGGCGCGGACCCAGTACTTC. Protein product: CASSQDQVARTQYF.

This clonotype turned up a few times. The chain couples TRBV5-1 to TRBJ2-3, with TRBD2 as a possible D gene (5 bases). Germline V gene lookup returns CDR1 SGHRS and CDR2 YFSETQ. Between the trimmed V and J ends, which lost 4 bases and 0 bases, there was a span of 12 bases. The CDR3 totals 15 residues. Here the CDR3 reads CASSGKTRSTDTQYF. The DNA of the CDR3 is TGCGCCAGCAGCGGGAAAACTAGAAGCACAGATACGCAGTATTTT.

This clonotype was seen only a few times. J is TRBJ2-2 and V is TRBV6-1, with D uncertain. Germline V gene data show CDR1 as MNHNS and CDR2 as SASEGT. Between the trimmed V and J ends, which lost 7 bases and 0 bases, there was a span of 12 bases. The CDR3 length is 15 residues. DNA of the CDR3: TGTGCCAGCATACCGGGCCATGCGAACACCGGGGAGCTGTTTTTT. It specifies CASIPGHANTGELFF.

This clonotype was observed at least ten times. J is TRBJ2-7 and V is TRBV28, with 11 nucleotides matching TRBD2. With V trimmed by 5 bases and J by 2 bases, 8 bases remained unmatched. Germline V lookup: CDR1 MDHEN, CDR2 SYDVKM. The CDR3 is 16 amino acids. The CDR3 DNA reads TGTGCCAGCAGTCATGTAGCGGGAGGGCGGGCCTACGAGCAGTACTTC. As protein: CASSHVAGGRAYEQYF.

This clonotype was counted between two and nine times. The chain combines TRBV7-9 with TRBJ2-5; D may be TRBD1 (5 bases). Trimming stripped 0 bases from V and 2 bases from J, with 13 bases between. The CDR3 is 16 residues long. The germline CDR1 and CDR2 sequences are SEHNR and FQNEAQ (reference sequence). The CDR3 reads CASSLAQGGVQETQYF. The CDR3 DNA reads TGTGCCAGCAGCTTAGCGCAGGGCGGAGTACAAGAGACCCAGTACTTC.

The sample holds many counts of this clonotype. This chain joins TRBV20-1 and TRBJ2-1; 7 bases line up with TRBD2. The CDR3 length is 12 residues. CDR1 is DFQATT, CDR2 SNEGSKA, per germline (reference sequence). Losses at the gene ends were 5 bases for V and 11 bases for J; bases not matched to a gene: 9. This chain's CDR3 is CSAENSSGKQFF. CDR3 nucleotide sequence: TGCAGTGCTGAGAACTCTAGCGGTAAGCAGTTCTTC.

The count of this clonotype is one. The CDR3 sequence is CASSYPGPRGGYTF. For the CDR3, the DNA is TGTGCCAGCAGTTACCCGGGCCCTCGAGGTGGCTACACCTTC. The chain recombines TRBV6-5 with TRBJ1-2; D is uncertain. This CDR3 contains 14 residues. Germline V lookup: CDR1 MNHEY, CDR2 SVGAGI. V lost 2 bases and J lost 7, with 14 bases in between.

At least ten counts were recorded for this clonotype. V is TRBV5-1 and J is TRBJ1-1; 7 nucleotides line up with TRBD1. The V and J ends lost 4 bases and 3 bases, in that order; junction bases with no gene match: 6. CDR3 length: 14 amino acids. Per the germline V gene, CDR1 is SGHRS and CDR2 is YFSETQ. CDR3 nucleotide sequence: TGCGCCAGCAGCCCTACAGGGGTGGACACTGAAGCTTTCTTT. It specifies CASSPTGVDTEAFF. Full variable domain (outside the CDR3, taken from reference TRBV5-1 and TRBJ1-1): KAGVTQTPRYLIKTRGQQVTLSCSPISGHRSVSWYQQTPGQGLQFLFEYFSETQRNKGNFPGRFSGRQFSNSRSEMNVSTLELGDSALYLCASSPTGVDTEAFFGQGTRLTVV.

The chain is built from TRBV5-1 and TRBJ2-1, with 7 bases aligning to TRBD2. The CDR3 sequence is 16 residues long. V shed 3 bases, J shed 0 bases, and the junction held 6 bases outside the gene matches. Germline V gives CDR1 SGHRS, CDR2 YFSETQ. The DNA for the CDR3 is TGCGCCAGCAGCTCGAGAGCGGGGCCCTCCTACAATGAGCAGTTCTTC. It specifies CASSSRAGPSYNEQFF.

This clonotype was counted many times. The CDR3 loop reads CASSLSGTGGLNTQYF. The CDR3 nucleotides are TGTGCCAGCAGCTTATCCGGGACAGGGGGGTTAAATACGCAGTATTTT. V usage is TRBV11-2 and J usage is TRBJ2-3, with 11 bases lining up with TRBD1. With V trimmed by 2 bases and J by 7 bases, 8 bases remained unmatched. Germline CDR1 and CDR2: SGHAT and FQNNGV. The CDR3 consists of 16 residues.

The chain uses TRBV5-1 and TRBJ1-4; D is undetermined. The CDR3 has 15 amino acids. Trimming took 0 bases from V and 7 from J, leaving 13 bases between them. Germline loops: CDR1 SGHRS, CDR2 YFSETQ. The CDR3 spells CASSLAWTSREKLFF. The CDR3 coding sequence is TGCGCCAGCAGCTTGGCCTGGACCTCCCGTGAAAAACTGTTTTTT.

The V call is TRBV13, the J call TRBJ2-4; 8 nucleotides align to TRBD1. CDR3 length equals 17 residues. V lost 5 bases, J lost 1 base, and 10 bases stayed unmatched. Germline V gives CDR1 PRHDT, CDR2 FYEKMQ (reference sequence). In nucleotides, the CDR3 is TGTGCCAGCAGCGGCCCCAGGGGGCACGAGGCCAAAAACATTCAGTACTTC. It yields the protein CASSGPRGHEAKNIQYF.

The chain is built from TRBV28 and TRBJ2-1; 7 positions agree with TRBD2. The germline V gene has CDR1 MDHEN and CDR2 SYDVKM. V was pared by 4 bases and J by 7 bases, with 7 bases of the junction left unmatched. The CDR3 covers 14 residues. The CDR3 spells CASSYSGIRNEQFF. CDR3 nucleotides: TGTGCCAGCAGTTACAGCGGGATTAGGAATGAGCAGTTCTTC.

V usage is TRBV9 and J usage is TRBJ2-2, with TRBD2 matching 8 bases. There are 16 residues in the CDR3. The junction had 3 bases not matched to a gene; V was cut back by 2 bases and J by 0 bases. Germline V CDR1 and CDR2: SGDLS, YYNGEE. The CDR3 nucleotides are TGTGCCAGCAGCGTGACTAGCGCTGCGAACACCGGGGAGCTGTTTTTT. It specifies CASSVTSAANTGELFF.